Listed below are T cell receptor beta chains from one sample, sequenced in a study of shared clonotypes between healthy human individuals. Libraries were prepared by immunoSEQ multiplex PCR; TCRdb keeps only in-frame clonotypes and omits some of them. The data contain 2 million to 2.5 million clones, 85% to 95% of them singletons. The specimen was naive CD4+ T cells from PBMCs. Receptor source: a man younger than 35 in good health. Some clones in this sample may be carry-over from other donors' samples. The CDR3 runs from the conserved cysteine through the conserved F or W. Fields, in order: J gene, CDR3 length, V gene, clone size, D gene, CDR3 protein, CDR3 DNA. The D gene is left open where the match is weak. A row's size may be missing; if present it is once, few, many or a size class.

j_gene: TRBJ2-5; len: 16; v_gene: TRBV30; abundance: NA; d_gene: NA; CDR3aa: CAWSVRGPPLRPQQYF; CDR3nt: TGTGCCTGGAGTGTACGCGGTCCACCCCTTCGACCACAGCAGTACTTC
j_gene: TRBJ2-5; len: 15; v_gene: TRBV27; abundance: NA; d_gene: NA; CDR3aa: CASLASPGTSEEQYF; CDR3nt: TGTGCCAGCCTCGCCTCTCCCGGGACTTCCGAGGAGCAGTACTTC
j_gene: TRBJ2-1; len: 15; v_gene: TRBV6-5; abundance: NA; d_gene: TRBD2; CDR3aa: CASSRPGLAANEQFF; CDR3nt: TGTGCCAGCAGTCGACCGGGACTAGCGGCCAATGAGCAGTTCTTC
j_gene: TRBJ2-7; len: 14; v_gene: TRBV2; abundance: NA; d_gene: NA; CDR3aa: CASSEAARVYEQYF; CDR3nt: TGTGCCAGCAGTGAAGCGGCGAGGGTTTACGAGCAGTACTTC
j_gene: TRBJ2-5; len: 14; v_gene: TRBV10-1; abundance: NA; d_gene: NA; CDR3aa: CASSESGSQETQYF; CDR3nt: TGCGCCAGCAGTGAGTCTGGCAGCCAAGAGACCCAGTACTTC
j_gene: TRBJ1-1; len: 14; v_gene: TRBV7-8; abundance: NA; d_gene: NA; CDR3aa: CASSLDGLDTEAFF; CDR3nt: TGTGCCAGCAGCTTAGATGGTTTGGACACTGAAGCTTTCTTT
j_gene: TRBJ1-1; len: 12; v_gene: TRBV5-1; abundance: few; d_gene: NA; CDR3aa: CATGGQGPEAFF; CDR3nt: TGCGCCACAGGAGGTCAGGGACCAGAAGCTTTCTTT
j_gene: TRBJ2-7; len: 16; v_gene: TRBV5-1; abundance: NA; d_gene: TRBD2; CDR3aa: CASSSMTSGRDYEQYF; CDR3nt: TGCGCCAGCAGCAGCATGACTAGCGGGAGGGACTACGAGCAGTACTTC
j_gene: TRBJ2-2; len: 16; v_gene: TRBV11-2; abundance: NA; d_gene: TRBD2; CDR3aa: CASSLVLAGATGELFF; CDR3nt: TGTGCCAGCAGCTTAGTACTAGCGGGAGCCACCGGGGAGCTGTTTTTT
j_gene: TRBJ1-3; len: 21; v_gene: TRBV28; abundance: NA; d_gene: NA; CDR3aa: CASSLVGLLDRHTDSGNTIYF; CDR3nt: TGTGCCAGCAGTTTAGTCGGCCTCCTCGACCGACATACCGACTCTGGAAACACCATATATTTT
j_gene: TRBJ2-5; len: 15; v_gene: TRBV7-2; abundance: once; d_gene: TRBD2; CDR3aa: CASSFTSGGGETQYF; CDR3nt: TGTGCCAGCAGCTTTACTAGCGGGGGAGGGGAGACCCAGTACTTC
j_gene: TRBJ1-1; len: 17; v_gene: TRBV9; abundance: NA; d_gene: TRBD1; CDR3aa: CASSVDRDSYLNTEAFF; CDR3nt: TGTGCCAGCAGCGTGGACCGGGACAGCTATTTGAACACTGAAGCTTTCTTT
j_gene: TRBJ2-7; len: 16; v_gene: TRBV19; abundance: once; d_gene: TRBD1; CDR3aa: CASSRLPGQGPHEQYF; CDR3nt: TGTGCCAGTAGTAGACTGCCGGGACAGGGGCCTCACGAGCAGTACTTC
j_gene: TRBJ2-1; len: 12; v_gene: TRBV30; abundance: NA; d_gene: NA; CDR3aa: CAWSVLGIEQFF; CDR3nt: TGTGCCTGGAGTGTACTCGGCATTGAGCAGTTCTTC
j_gene: TRBJ2-1; len: 17; v_gene: TRBV27; abundance: NA; d_gene: TRBD2; CDR3aa: CASSSGTSGRRGNEQFF; CDR3nt: TGTGCCAGCAGTTCCGGGACTAGCGGGAGGAGGGGCAATGAGCAGTTCTTC
j_gene: TRBJ2-6; len: 16; v_gene: TRBV30; abundance: NA; d_gene: NA; CDR3aa: CAWSVHRASGANVLTF; CDR3nt: TGTGCCTGGAGTGTTCATAGGGCCTCTGGGGCCAACGTCCTGACTTTC
j_gene: TRBJ1-1; len: 11; v_gene: TRBV29-1; abundance: few; d_gene: NA; CDR3aa: CSVETSREAFF; CDR3nt: TGCAGCGTTGAAACGTCCAGGGAAGCTTTCTTT
j_gene: TRBJ2-7; len: 12; v_gene: TRBV28; abundance: NA; d_gene: NA; CDR3aa: CVTGSRGYEQYF; CDR3nt: TGCGTGACCGGGTCTAGGGGCTACGAGCAGTACTTC
j_gene: TRBJ2-1; len: 15; v_gene: TRBV5-1; abundance: NA; d_gene: TRBD2; CDR3aa: CASSQTGGLTNEQFF; CDR3nt: TGCGCCAGCAGCCAGACCGGGGGACTAACAAATGAGCAGTTCTTC
j_gene: TRBJ2-2; len: 16; v_gene: TRBV4-3; abundance: NA; d_gene: NA; CDR3aa: CASSQEEGVGTGELFF; CDR3nt: TGCGCCAGCAGCCAGGAGGAGGGAGTAGGCACCGGGGAGCTGTTTTTT
j_gene: TRBJ1-5; len: 17; v_gene: TRBV19; abundance: NA; d_gene: NA; CDR3aa: CASSTSGGSGGNQPQHF; CDR3nt: TGTGCCAGTAGTACCTCGGGGGGTAGCGGCGGCAATCAGCCCCAGCATTTT
j_gene: TRBJ2-2; len: 11; v_gene: TRBV29-1; abundance: NA; d_gene: NA; CDR3aa: CSAFNTGELFF; CDR3nt: TGCAGCGCTTTTAACACCGGGGAGCTGTTTTTT
j_gene: TRBJ2-5; len: 13; v_gene: TRBV7-6; abundance: NA; d_gene: NA; CDR3aa: CASSLARRETQYF; CDR3nt: TGTGCCAGCAGCTTAGCGAGGCGTGAGACCCAGTACTTC
j_gene: TRBJ2-3; len: 14; v_gene: TRBV7-3; abundance: NA; d_gene: NA; CDR3aa: CASSLNTNPNTQYF; CDR3nt: TGTGCCAGCAGCTTAAACACTAACCCTAATACGCAGTATTTT
j_gene: TRBJ1-1; len: 15; v_gene: TRBV5-1; abundance: NA; d_gene: NA; CDR3aa: CASSASWTRGTEAFF; CDR3nt: TGCGCCAGCAGCGCGTCGTGGACAAGGGGCACTGAAGCTTTCTTT
j_gene: TRBJ2-2; len: 16; v_gene: TRBV19; abundance: NA; d_gene: NA; CDR3aa: CASSSLAGAGTGELFF; CDR3nt: TGTGCCAGTAGTTCCCTGGCGGGGGCGGGCACCGGGGAGCTGTTTTTT
j_gene: TRBJ2-1; len: 15; v_gene: TRBV9; abundance: NA; d_gene: TRBD2; CDR3aa: CASSHGIAGYNEQFF; CDR3nt: TGTGCCAGCAGCCATGGGATAGCGGGCTACAATGAGCAGTTCTTC
j_gene: TRBJ2-7; len: 13; v_gene: TRBV27; abundance: NA; d_gene: NA; CDR3aa: CASSPARWGEQYF; CDR3nt: TGTGCCAGCAGTCCCGCACGATGGGGCGAGCAGTACTTC
j_gene: TRBJ1-4; len: 13; v_gene: TRBV6-1; abundance: NA; d_gene: NA; CDR3aa: CASSPATNEKLFF; CDR3nt: TGTGCCAGCAGCCCTGCAACTAATGAAAAACTGTTTTTT
j_gene: TRBJ1-4; len: 16; v_gene: TRBV5-1; abundance: NA; d_gene: NA; CDR3aa: CASRSQEGATNEKLFF; CDR3nt: TGCGCCAGCAGGTCCCAGGAGGGGGCAACTAATGAAAAACTGTTTTTT
j_gene: TRBJ2-2; len: 16; v_gene: TRBV7-6; abundance: NA; d_gene: TRBD1; CDR3aa: CASTMETGEFTGELFF; CDR3nt: TGTGCCAGCACCATGGAGACAGGGGAGTTCACCGGGGAGCTGTTTTTT
j_gene: TRBJ2-7; len: 14; v_gene: TRBV19; abundance: NA; d_gene: NA; CDR3aa: CASSIGGPPYEQYF; CDR3nt: TGTGCCAGTAGTATAGGGGGCCCCCCCTACGAGCAGTACTTC
j_gene: TRBJ2-7; len: 17; v_gene: TRBV4-1; abundance: NA; d_gene: TRBD2; CDR3aa: CASSQYGTSGRFYEQYF; CDR3nt: TGCGCCAGCAGCCAATACGGGACTAGCGGGAGATTCTACGAGCAGTACTTC
j_gene: TRBJ1-2; len: 15; v_gene: TRBV28; abundance: once; d_gene: NA; CDR3aa: CASSSILAGNYGYTF; CDR3nt: TGTGCCAGCAGTTCCATTTTGGCGGGGAACTATGGCTACACCTTC
j_gene: TRBJ1-2; len: 17; v_gene: TRBV5-1; abundance: NA; d_gene: TRBD1; CDR3aa: CASSLGLMTGGNYGYTF; CDR3nt: TGCGCCAGCAGCTTGGGCCTTATGACAGGGGGAAACTATGGCTACACCTTC
j_gene: TRBJ2-5; len: 15; v_gene: TRBV18; abundance: NA; d_gene: TRBD1; CDR3aa: CASSPPRTGEETQYF; CDR3nt: TGTGCCAGCTCACCACCACGGACAGGGGAGGAGACCCAGTACTTC
j_gene: TRBJ2-3; len: 16; v_gene: TRBV29-1; abundance: NA; d_gene: NA; CDR3aa: CSVEDQQGTSTDTQYF; CDR3nt: TGCAGCGTTGAAGATCAGCAGGGGACTAGCACAGATACGCAGTATTTT
j_gene: TRBJ1-4; len: 15; v_gene: TRBV4-1; abundance: NA; d_gene: NA; CDR3aa: CASSQDPQGGEKLFF; CDR3nt: TGCGCCAGCAGCCAAGATCCCCAGGGTGGTGAAAAACTGTTTTTT
j_gene: TRBJ2-7; len: 15; v_gene: TRBV6-1; abundance: NA; d_gene: TRBD1; CDR3aa: CASSASPGQFYEQYF; CDR3nt: TGTGCCAGCAGTGCGTCGCCGGGACAGTTCTACGAGCAGTACTTC
j_gene: TRBJ2-7; len: 15; v_gene: TRBV27; abundance: NA; d_gene: NA; CDR3aa: CASSPGGAEAYEQYF; CDR3nt: TGTGCCAGCAGCCCCGGTGGGGCAGAAGCCTACGAGCAGTACTTC
j_gene: TRBJ2-5; len: 13; v_gene: TRBV28; abundance: NA; d_gene: NA; CDR3aa: CASLRGGRETQYF; CDR3nt: TGTGCCAGCCTGAGGGGGGGACGGGAGACCCAGTACTTC
j_gene: TRBJ2-5; len: 13; v_gene: TRBV10-2; abundance: NA; d_gene: NA; CDR3aa: CASSRIGGETQYF; CDR3nt: TGCGCCAGCAGCCGAATCGGAGGGGAGACCCAGTACTTC
j_gene: TRBJ1-1; len: 13; v_gene: TRBV7-9; abundance: NA; d_gene: TRBD1; CDR3aa: CASSTQGATEAFF; CDR3nt: TGTGCCAGCAGCACACAGGGGGCCACTGAAGCTTTCTTT
j_gene: TRBJ2-7; len: 15; v_gene: TRBV19; abundance: NA; d_gene: NA; CDR3aa: CASSISNTARGEQYF; CDR3nt: TGTGCCAGTAGTATCTCCAATACGGCGAGAGGCGAGCAGTACTTC
j_gene: TRBJ1-2; len: 13; v_gene: TRBV18; abundance: NA; d_gene: NA; CDR3aa: CASSPESVYGYTF; CDR3nt: TGTGCCAGCTCACCTGAGTCGGTGTATGGCTACACCTTC
j_gene: TRBJ2-7; len: 15; v_gene: TRBV9; abundance: NA; d_gene: TRBD2; CDR3aa: CASSVATGGLYEQYF; CDR3nt: TGTGCCAGCAGCGTAGCTACGGGAGGGCTCTACGAGCAGTACTTC
j_gene: TRBJ2-2; len: 17; v_gene: TRBV7-2; abundance: NA; d_gene: NA; CDR3aa: CASSPSLGEPNTGELFF; CDR3nt: TGTGCCAGCAGCCCCTCCCTGGGGGAACCGAACACCGGGGAGCTGTTTTTT
j_gene: TRBJ2-3; len: 14; v_gene: TRBV7-8; abundance: once; d_gene: TRBD2; CDR3aa: CATTGGGPTDTQYF; CDR3nt: TGTGCCACCACTGGCGGGGGACCCACAGATACGCAGTATTTT
j_gene: TRBJ1-4; len: 17; v_gene: TRBV7-9; abundance: NA; d_gene: NA; CDR3aa: CASSLDRTGPGREKLFF; CDR3nt: TGTGCCAGCAGCTTAGATAGAACGGGACCCGGTAGGGAAAAACTGTTTTTT
j_gene: TRBJ1-1; len: 18; v_gene: TRBV30; abundance: NA; d_gene: NA; CDR3aa: CAWSVGRTWGRSNTEAFF; CDR3nt: TGTGCCTGGAGTGTGGGTAGGACCTGGGGTAGGTCAAACACTGAAGCTTTCTTT
j_gene: TRBJ1-2; len: 13; v_gene: TRBV28; abundance: NA; d_gene: NA; CDR3aa: CASSRTPNYGYTF; CDR3nt: TGTGCCAGCAGTCGAACCCCTAACTATGGCTACACCTTC
j_gene: TRBJ1-1; len: 15; v_gene: TRBV5-6; abundance: NA; d_gene: NA; CDR3aa: CASSLLRRMNTEAFF; CDR3nt: TGTGCCAGCAGCTTGTTGCGGAGAATGAACACTGAAGCTTTCTTT
j_gene: TRBJ2-7; len: 16; v_gene: TRBV28; abundance: NA; d_gene: NA; CDR3aa: CASSPWVRRISYEQYF; CDR3nt: TGTGCCAGCAGCCCCTGGGTCAGACGGATCTCCTACGAGCAGTACTTC
j_gene: TRBJ1-1; len: 16; v_gene: TRBV5-1; abundance: NA; d_gene: TRBD1; CDR3aa: CASSLAENRGNTEAFF; CDR3nt: TGCGCCAGCAGCTTGGCCGAGAACAGGGGGAACACTGAAGCTTTCTTT
j_gene: TRBJ1-1; len: 12; v_gene: TRBV5-1; abundance: NA; d_gene: TRBD1; CDR3aa: CASSSWTGEAFF; CDR3nt: TGCGCCAGCAGCAGTTGGACAGGCGAAGCTTTCTTT
j_gene: TRBJ1-2; len: 15; v_gene: TRBV5-4; abundance: NA; d_gene: NA; CDR3aa: CASSLVVAGSGGYTF; CDR3nt: TGTGCCAGCAGCTTGGTTGTCGCAGGCTCGGGTGGCTACACCTTC
j_gene: TRBJ1-1; len: 14; v_gene: TRBV4-2; abundance: few; d_gene: NA; CDR3aa: CASRAGPSNTEAFF; CDR3nt: TGTGCCAGCAGAGCGGGACCCTCGAACACTGAAGCTTTCTTT
j_gene: TRBJ1-5; len: 14; v_gene: TRBV10-3; abundance: few; d_gene: NA; CDR3aa: CAISEWGLDQPQHF; CDR3nt: TGTGCCATCAGTGAGTGGGGGCTGGATCAGCCCCAGCATTTT
j_gene: TRBJ2-7; len: 12; v_gene: TRBV10-3; abundance: NA; d_gene: NA; CDR3aa: CAISGGFLEQYF; CDR3nt: TGTGCCATCAGTGGGGGCTTCTTGGAGCAGTACTTC